This T cell receptor (beta chain) originates from a study of blood T cell repertoires in COVID-19. The wider study: COVID-19 samples, acute and convalescent, were from the United States, Italy and Spain. Sources were T cells, B-cell-depleted T cells, or PBMCs; the material itself was cDNA or gDNA.

Source study methods: Estimated nucleated cell counts came from reference gene primer amplification. The repertoire was sequenced with immunoSEQ multiplex PCR; TCRdb's copy has only in-frame clones and lacks some. That table is the source of V, J and clone size, and D and trimming were worked out from the DNA. The sample consists of 60,000 to 95,000 clones, about 87% of them appearing once. CDR3 length equals 15 residues. Germline CDR1 is SGHNT and CDR2 is YYREEE (reference sequence). V was pared by 0 bases and J by 5 bases, with 4 bases of the junction left unmatched. The chain links TRBV5-4 to TRBJ2-2; 7 nucleotides agree with TRBD1. Sequencing input: peripheral blood. The TCR comes from a woman in her 50s with acute or convalescent COVID-19. The CDR3 protein is CASSLDDRATGELFF. The CDR3 DNA follows: TGTGCCAGCAGCTTGGATGACAGGGCGACCGGGGAGCTGTTTTTT.